The entry below describes one TCR beta chain. Its antigen has not been determined. Base qualities are not provided; no much larger clone lies one nucleotide away. These data are taken from a study of radiation and T cells in renal cell carcinoma (dated by TCRdb to about 2020). Turning to the overall study: The samples were drawn from a clinical trial, where primary renal cell carcinomas were treated with 15 Gy of stereotactic body radiation therapy and then removed by nephrectomy 4 weeks afterward. In total, some 50 samples, comprising around 25 tumors and approximately 27 peripheral blood samples, were subjected to TCR beta sequencing. Across all 50 or so samples, over 4,000,000 unique CDR3 nucleotide sequences encoding 2 million to 3 million unique CDR3 amino acid sequences were identified.

TCR beta libraries were generated from genomic DNA with the immunoSEQ kit, following the manufacturer's recommendations. To prepare the libraries, a first multiplex PCR with proprietary primers was run, followed by a second PCR that added unique barcodes, and a bead cleanup was done after each round. Each sample batch included a kit-provided positive control reaction and a negative control reaction. The final libraries were assessed on an Agilent 4200 TapeStation D1000 ScreenTape, pooled by volume, and quantified by qPCR. Sequencing was performed on an Illumina NextSeq500 using a MidOutput 150-cycle cartridge, with 156 Read1 cycles, 15 Index1 cycles, and the kit custom primers. The pooled library was loaded at around 1 pM with around 20% PhiX control spiked in. On the study's bioinformatics: Vendor-processed data were analyzed in R, and a clonotype was defined as all T cells sharing the same CDR3 nucleotide sequence. For clone abundance analyses, frequencies were normalized to the 10,000 most abundant clones in each sample. Before analysis, public T cell clones were removed, and these numbered fewer than six per sample on average. Tumor-enriched and baseline blood-enriched clonotypes were defined by at least a 32-fold difference in abundance between compartments. A beta-binomial differential abundance model was used to identify clonotypes that expanded or contracted between blood time points. Tumor-blood repertoire similarity was measured with the Baroni-Urbani and Buser coefficient, and group comparisons used two-tailed Wilcoxon tests in R. TCRdb took this table from immuneACCESS and kept in-frame rearrangements with V and J called. Such tables lack part of the clones; where checked against another copy, unresolved V genes explain under half of the gap, and the rest is unexplained. That table furnishes V, J and clone size, whereas the DNA furnished D and trimming. The sample records about 140,000 clones, approximately 87% of which are singletons. In total, the top ten clones hold under 25% of the sample.

The junction carries 23 bases between V and J, which are trimmed by 6 bases and 8 bases respectively. According to the germline V gene, CDR1 reads KGHSH and CDR2 reads LQKENI. The CDR3 spans 16 residues, from the cysteine through the phenylalanine. CDR3 DNA only is kept here, 48 bases in frame from base 1. General study outcomes and caveats: Tracking of blood repertoire dynamics stopped at roughly four weeks after treatment, with no follow-up past that point. No pretreatment tumor biopsies were available, so the baseline intratumoral presence of clonotypes could not be determined. An increase in top tumor clonotypes in blood was observed from baseline to 2 weeks post-radiation, followed by contraction by 4 weeks, which was taken to suggest transient expansion of tumor-resident clones. With a single-armed trial design, the study had no way to address how radiation dose or scheduling affects the TCR repertoire.

The sample's time point label, in plain terms: baseline pretreatment blood. This specimen's treatment or condition label, per the study, means: 15 Gy SBRT to primary tumor, nephrectomy 4 weeks later. Serial peripheral blood from radiation-treated patients was sampled at baseline, 2 weeks and 4 weeks after SBRT to track tumor-enriched clonotypes. Every patient's renal cell carcinoma showed clear cell pathology. The QIAamp DNA Blood Mini Kit (Qiagen) was used to prepare genomic DNA for TCR sequencing. The analyses included only samples that passed all quality control checks. The sequence links TRBV18 to TRBJ2-1; a confident D gene designation cannot be given. The sample was blood, taken from a patient whose treatment included radiotherapy and nephrectomy. This TCR came from a woman in her fifties or sixties with renal cell carcinoma. The encoded CDR3 is CASSPGPGEIVYEQFF. The sequenced DNA: TGTGCCAGCTCTCCAGGACCTGGGGAAATAGTCTATGAGCAGTTCTTC.